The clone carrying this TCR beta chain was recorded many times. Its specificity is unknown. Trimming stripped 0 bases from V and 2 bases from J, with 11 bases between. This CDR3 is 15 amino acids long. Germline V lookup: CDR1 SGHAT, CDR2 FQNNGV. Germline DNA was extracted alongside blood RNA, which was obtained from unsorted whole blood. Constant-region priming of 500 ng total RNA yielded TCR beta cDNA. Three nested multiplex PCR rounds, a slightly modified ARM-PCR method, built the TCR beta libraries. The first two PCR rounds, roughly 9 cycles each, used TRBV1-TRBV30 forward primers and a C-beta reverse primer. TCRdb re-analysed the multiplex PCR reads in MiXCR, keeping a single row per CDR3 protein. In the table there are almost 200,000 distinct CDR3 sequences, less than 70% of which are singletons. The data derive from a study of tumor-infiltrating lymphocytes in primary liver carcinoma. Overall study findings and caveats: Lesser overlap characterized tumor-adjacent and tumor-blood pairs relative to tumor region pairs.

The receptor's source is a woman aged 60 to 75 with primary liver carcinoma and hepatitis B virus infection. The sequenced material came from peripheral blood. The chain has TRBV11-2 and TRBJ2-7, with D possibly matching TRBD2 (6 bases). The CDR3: CASSLERDGPYEQYF. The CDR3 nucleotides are TGTGCCAGCAGCTTAGAGCGGGACGGACCCTACGAGCAGTACTTC.